The rows below give T cell receptor beta chains drawn from one sample of a study of technical replicates of blood from several donors. Libraries were prepared by immunoSEQ multiplex PCR; TCRdb keeps only in-frame clonotypes and omits some of them. The table records fewer than 60,000 clones, 90% to 95% of them present only once. The material sequenced was PBMCs. Receptors originate from a human donor in good health. Some clones in this sample may be carry-over from other donors' samples. CDR3s include the opening cysteine and the closing phenylalanine or tryptophan. The D gene is left open where the match is weak. Size values are once, few and many counts, or a class for expanded clones, and some rows have none.

D gene: NA
V gene: TRBV5-4
J gene: TRBJ2-5
clone size: NA
CDR3 protein: CASSLGGGVSETQYF
CDR3 DNA: TGTGCCAGCAGCTTAGGAGGGGGCGTATCAGAGACCCAGTACTTC

D gene: NA
V gene: TRBV25-1
J gene: TRBJ2-3
clone size: NA
CDR3 protein: CASSERPTWSADTQYF
CDR3 DNA: TGTGCCAGCAGTGAACGTCCCACTTGGAGTGCAGATACGCAGTATTTT

D gene: TRBD1
V gene: TRBV6-1
J gene: TRBJ1-5
clone size: NA
CDR3 protein: CASSVDRGGQPQHF
CDR3 DNA: TGTGCCAGCAGCGTAGACAGGGGAGGACAGCCCCAGCATTTT

D gene: TRBD1
V gene: TRBV2
J gene: TRBJ2-3
clone size: NA
CDR3 protein: CASRENRGPDTQYF
CDR3 DNA: TGTGCCAGCAGAGAGAACAGGGGGCCAGATACGCAGTATTTT

D gene: NA
V gene: TRBV6-5
J gene: TRBJ1-1
clone size: NA
CDR3 protein: CASRPTVNTEAFF
CDR3 DNA: TGTGCCAGCAGACCAACAGTGAACACTGAAGCTTTCTTT

D gene: NA
V gene: TRBV7-2
J gene: TRBJ1-1
clone size: NA
CDR3 protein: CASSPLDTEAFF
CDR3 DNA: TGTGCCAGCAGCCCCCTAGACACTGAAGCTTTCTTT

D gene: TRBD2
V gene: TRBV9
J gene: TRBJ2-7
clone size: NA
CDR3 protein: CASSASSGTSGSVQYF
CDR3 DNA: TGTGCCAGCAGCGCTTCTTCCGGGACTAGCGGGAGTGTGCAGTACTTC

D gene: NA
V gene: TRBV27
J gene: TRBJ1-6
clone size: NA
CDR3 protein: CASRTATLNNSPLHF
CDR3 DNA: TGTGCCAGCCGGACAGCCACCCTTAATAATTCACCCCTCCACTTT

D gene: NA
V gene: TRBV7-8
J gene: TRBJ2-4
clone size: NA
CDR3 protein: CASSERNIQYF
CDR3 DNA: TGTGCCAGCAGCGAGAGGAACATTCAGTACTTC

D gene: TRBD1
V gene: TRBV4-3
J gene: TRBJ2-7
clone size: NA
CDR3 protein: CASSPTGQAYEQYF
CDR3 DNA: TGCGCCAGCAGCCCCACCGGACAGGCCTACGAGCAGTACTTC

D gene: TRBD1
V gene: TRBV5-5
J gene: TRBJ2-2
clone size: NA
CDR3 protein: CASSSGQLNTGELFF
CDR3 DNA: TGTGCCAGCAGCTCGGGACAGCTAAACACCGGGGAGCTGTTTTTT

D gene: TRBD2
V gene: TRBV4-2
J gene: TRBJ2-1
clone size: few
CDR3 protein: CASSQDRTSGVYSEQFF
CDR3 DNA: TGTGCCAGCAGCCAAGATAGGACTAGCGGGGTGTACAGTGAGCAGTTCTTC

D gene: NA
V gene: TRBV18
J gene: TRBJ2-3
clone size: NA
CDR3 protein: CASSLGTSTDTQYF
CDR3 DNA: TGTGCCAGCTCACTGGGGACTAGCACAGATACGCAGTATTTT

D gene: TRBD2
V gene: TRBV5-1
J gene: TRBJ2-5
clone size: NA
CDR3 protein: CASSLFAGGRETQYF
CDR3 DNA: TGCGCCAGCAGCTTGTTTGCGGGGGGGAGAGAGACCCAGTACTTC

D gene: TRBD1
V gene: TRBV7-9
J gene: TRBJ1-2
clone size: NA
CDR3 protein: CASSLLVGQESYTF
CDR3 DNA: TGTGCCAGCAGCTTATTGGTTGGACAGGAATCTTACACCTTC

D gene: TRBD1
V gene: TRBV29-1
J gene: TRBJ2-7
clone size: NA
CDR3 protein: CSGNRGHEQYF
CDR3 DNA: TGCAGCGGTAACAGGGGCCACGAGCAGTACTTC

D gene: NA
V gene: TRBV5-4
J gene: TRBJ2-1
clone size: many
CDR3 protein: CASSQAAGGYNEQFF
CDR3 DNA: TGTGCCAGCAGTCAGGCCGCTGGGGGGTACAATGAGCAGTTCTTC

D gene: NA
V gene: TRBV7-9
J gene: TRBJ1-1
clone size: NA
CDR3 protein: CASSLAEGRTEAFF
CDR3 DNA: TGTGCCAGCAGCTTAGCGGAGGGAAGGACTGAAGCTTTCTTT

D gene: NA
V gene: TRBV9
J gene: TRBJ2-1
clone size: NA
CDR3 protein: CASSVGGGQGGSEQFF
CDR3 DNA: TGTGCCAGCAGCGTAGGAGGGGGGCAGGGGGGTAGTGAGCAGTTCTTC

D gene: NA
V gene: TRBV7-3
J gene: TRBJ1-1
clone size: NA
CDR3 protein: CASSLLGRNTEAFF
CDR3 DNA: TGTGCCAGCAGCTTATTGGGCAGGAACACTGAAGCTTTCTTT

D gene: NA
V gene: TRBV7-2
J gene: TRBJ2-3
clone size: NA
CDR3 protein: CASSSFTDTQYF
CDR3 DNA: TGTGCCAGCAGCTCATTCACAGATACGCAGTATTTT

D gene: TRBD2
V gene: TRBV5-1
J gene: TRBJ2-5
clone size: NA
CDR3 protein: CASSWSGRGRETQYF
CDR3 DNA: TGCGCCAGCAGCTGGAGCGGGAGGGGGCGAGAGACCCAGTACTTC

D gene: TRBD1
V gene: TRBV10-3
J gene: TRBJ1-2
clone size: NA
CDR3 protein: CAIRGTGGDYGYTF
CDR3 DNA: TGTGCCATCAGGGGGACAGGAGGAGACTATGGCTACACCTTC

D gene: NA
V gene: TRBV19
J gene: TRBJ1-6
clone size: once
CDR3 protein: CASSIGGAQVSPLHF
CDR3 DNA: TGTGCCAGTAGTATCGGGGGGGCGCAAGTATCACCCCTCCACTTT

D gene: NA
V gene: TRBV14
J gene: TRBJ1-1
clone size: NA
CDR3 protein: CASSQDPRTEAFF
CDR3 DNA: TGTGCCAGCAGCCAAGACCCGAGAACTGAAGCTTTCTTT

D gene: NA
V gene: TRBV9
J gene: TRBJ2-2
clone size: NA
CDR3 protein: CASSVGTGTGELFF
CDR3 DNA: TGTGCCAGCAGCGTAGGAACGGGAACCGGGGAGCTGTTTTTT

D gene: NA
V gene: TRBV19
J gene: TRBJ2-7
clone size: NA
CDR3 protein: CASSITLLYEQYF
CDR3 DNA: TGTGCCAGTAGTATTACTCTTCTCTACGAGCAGTACTTC

D gene: NA
V gene: TRBV4-2
J gene: TRBJ2-5
clone size: NA
CDR3 protein: CASSQDTGSGTQYF
CDR3 DNA: TGTGCCAGCAGCCAAGATACGGGGTCGGGGACCCAGTACTTC

D gene: NA
V gene: TRBV5-4
J gene: TRBJ2-7
clone size: NA
CDR3 protein: CASSLRGGTYEQYF
CDR3 DNA: TGTGCCAGCAGCTTAAGGGGGGGGACCTACGAGCAGTACTTC

D gene: TRBD2
V gene: TRBV4-1
J gene: TRBJ2-7
clone size: NA
CDR3 protein: CASSQEKRGATYEQYF
CDR3 DNA: TGCGCCAGCAGCCAAGAGAAGCGGGGGGCTACCTACGAGCAGTACTTC

D gene: NA
V gene: TRBV6-1
J gene: TRBJ2-1
clone size: NA
CDR3 protein: CASSEARNEQFF
CDR3 DNA: TGTGCCAGCAGTGAAGCCCGGAATGAGCAGTTCTTC

D gene: NA
V gene: TRBV7-2
J gene: TRBJ1-2
clone size: NA
CDR3 protein: CASSLILVQGLNYGYTF
CDR3 DNA: TGTGCCAGCAGCTTAATACTAGTCCAGGGGCTTAACTATGGCTACACCTTC

D gene: NA
V gene: TRBV4-3
J gene: TRBJ1-5
clone size: NA
CDR3 protein: CASSRGGDQPQHF
CDR3 DNA: TGCGCCAGCAGCCGGGGGGGCGATCAGCCCCAGCATTTT

D gene: NA
V gene: TRBV19
J gene: TRBJ1-1
clone size: NA
CDR3 protein: CASRGARAFF
CDR3 DNA: TGTGCCTCACGGGGAGCCCGAGCTTTCTTT

D gene: NA
V gene: TRBV11-2
J gene: TRBJ2-2
clone size: once
CDR3 protein: CASSLPGTNTGELFF
CDR3 DNA: TGTGCCAGCAGCCTGCCCGGGACAAACACCGGGGAGCTGTTTTTT

D gene: NA
V gene: TRBV7-2
J gene: TRBJ2-3
clone size: NA
CDR3 protein: CASSRPPGTQYF
CDR3 DNA: TGTGCCAGCAGCCGCCCACCCGGTACGCAGTATTTT

D gene: TRBD2
V gene: TRBV9
J gene: TRBJ2-5
clone size: NA
CDR3 protein: CASSVSAGGAEETQYF
CDR3 DNA: TGTGCCAGCAGCGTATCCGCCGGGGGGGCGGAGGAGACCCAGTACTTC

D gene: NA
V gene: TRBV4-2
J gene: TRBJ2-3
clone size: NA
CDR3 protein: CASSQDLDTQYF
CDR3 DNA: TGTGCCAGCAGCCAAGATCTGGATACGCAGTATTTT

D gene: TRBD1
V gene: TRBV6-6
J gene: TRBJ1-5
clone size: NA
CDR3 protein: CASSRIGTDSNQPQHF
CDR3 DNA: TGTGCCAGCAGTCGAATAGGGACAGATAGCAATCAGCCCCAGCATTTT

D gene: NA
V gene: TRBV11-1
J gene: TRBJ2-1
clone size: NA
CDR3 protein: CASSLGGGKFF
CDR3 DNA: TGTGCCAGCAGCTTAGGAGGGGGAAAGTTCTTC

D gene: TRBD1
V gene: TRBV5-4
J gene: TRBJ2-5
clone size: NA
CDR3 protein: CASSWRTGQETQYF
CDR3 DNA: TGTGCCAGCAGCTGGCGGACAGGGCAAGAGACCCAGTACTTC

D gene: NA
V gene: TRBV6-5
J gene: TRBJ2-3
clone size: NA
CDR3 protein: CASSSPRDTDTQYF
CDR3 DNA: TGTGCCAGCAGTTCACCCAGGGACACAGATACGCAGTATTTT

D gene: NA
V gene: TRBV25-1
J gene: TRBJ2-7
clone size: NA
CDR3 protein: CASSDRYEQYF
CDR3 DNA: TGTGCCAGCAGTGACAGATACGAGCAGTACTTC

D gene: TRBD1
V gene: TRBV10-1
J gene: TRBJ1-1
clone size: NA
CDR3 protein: CATMVQGANTEAFF
CDR3 DNA: TGCGCCACCATGGTCCAGGGGGCTAACACTGAAGCTTTCTTT

D gene: TRBD2
V gene: TRBV2
J gene: TRBJ2-1
clone size: NA
CDR3 protein: CASSDTSGRPQQFF
CDR3 DNA: TGTGCCAGCAGTGACACTAGCGGGAGACCTCAACAGTTCTTC

D gene: TRBD2
V gene: TRBV9
J gene: TRBJ2-1
clone size: NA
CDR3 protein: CASSVELAGGTYNEQFF
CDR3 DNA: TGTGCCAGCAGCGTAGAACTAGCGGGGGGGACGTACAATGAGCAGTTCTTC

D gene: NA
V gene: TRBV9
J gene: TRBJ2-2
clone size: NA
CDR3 protein: CASSGGGTGTNTGELFF
CDR3 DNA: TGTGCCAGCAGCGGCGGAGGGACTGGAACGAACACCGGGGAGCTGTTTTTT

D gene: TRBD2
V gene: TRBV5-6
J gene: TRBJ2-3
clone size: NA
CDR3 protein: CAPPGTSGRTDTQYF
CDR3 DNA: TGTGCCCCACCCGGGACTAGCGGGAGAACAGATACGCAGTATTTT

D gene: TRBD2
V gene: TRBV19
J gene: TRBJ2-7
clone size: NA
CDR3 protein: CASSGIGTTTSYEQYF
CDR3 DNA: TGTGCCAGTAGTGGTATTGGGACTACTACCTCCTACGAGCAGTACTTC

D gene: NA
V gene: TRBV27
J gene: TRBJ1-2
clone size: NA
CDR3 protein: CASSAGRGGSLYGYTF
CDR3 DNA: TGTGCCAGCAGTGCTGGGCGAGGAGGGAGCCTCTATGGCTACACCTTC

D gene: NA
V gene: TRBV5-4
J gene: TRBJ2-3
clone size: NA
CDR3 protein: CASSLTTGNTQYF
CDR3 DNA: TGTGCCAGCAGCTTGACGACTGGAAATACGCAGTATTTT